This record looks at one T cell receptor (beta chain) sequence and its context. Using immunoSEQ multiplex PCR, the repertoire was profiled, and TCRdb retains in-frame clones only, with some absent. Of under 15,000 clones listed, 85% to 90% were seen once; the top ten hold nearly 9%. The sample is drawn from a study of T cell changes during pregnancy in multiple sclerosis. V shed 4 bases and J 3 bases; nucleotides not matched to a gene: 9. The length of the CDR3 is 15 residues. Germline CDR1 is SNHLY and CDR2 is FYNNEI. The rearrangement joins TRBV2 to TRBJ2-7; 7 positions agree with TRBD1. This receptor was taken from a female donor with multiple sclerosis, enrolled in a pregnancy study. The sample consisted of CD8+ T cells from peripheral blood mononuclear cells, taken in the first trimester of pregnancy. The CDR3 DNA reads as TGTGCCAGCAGTGGCCCAACGGGACAGCACTACGAGCAGTACTTC. This codes for CASSGPTGQHYEQYF. Drawing the rest from reference TRBV2 and TRBJ2-7, the complete variable domain is EPEVTQTPSHQVTQMGQEVILRCVPISNHLYFYWYRQILGQKVEFLVSFYNNEISEKSEIFDDQFSVERPDGSNFTLKIRSTKLEDSAMYFCASSGPTGQHYEQYFGPGTRLTVT.